This entry lists 13 T cell receptor beta chains sequenced from one sample in a study of T-cell reconstitution after alpha-beta-depleted transplantation in children. For TCRbeta, the library was prepared with unique molecular identifiers. TCRdb called the PCR reads again in MiXCR, with one record for every CDR3 protein. The table records over 550,000 distinct CDR3 sequences, approximately 10% of them present only once. Sequences were derived from PBMCs from the stem cell graft donor, sampled from the stem cell graft. The receptors come from a human donor who donated a stem cell graft to a child with acute myeloid leukemia.

This clonotype was found a few times. The V gene is TRBV5-1, the J gene TRBJ2-5; 11 positions match TRBD2. V lost 7 bases to trimming and J lost 4 bases; unmatched junction nucleotides: 3. Germline-derived CDR1 and CDR2 are SGHRS and YFSETQ. The CDR3 covers 13 residues. The CDR3 protein is CASEGLAGETQYF. In nucleotides, the CDR3 is TGCGCCAGCGAAGGACTAGCGGGAGAGACCCAGTACTTC.

In its sample, this clonotype was seen a few times. J is TRBJ2-7 and V is TRBV28, with 11 bases aligning to TRBD2. Germline CDR1 is MDHEN and CDR2 is SYDVKM. The CDR3 is 16 residues long. V lost 4 bases to trimming and J lost 2 bases; unmatched junction nucleotides: 7. The CDR3 nucleotides read TGTGCCAGCAGTTACCCTAGCGGGAGGCCCACCTACGAGCAGTACTTC. Its protein is CASSYPSGRPTYEQYF.

This chain uses TRBV20-1 with TRBJ2-1; a weak D match, TRBD2 (6 bases). V lost 3 bases and J lost 7, with 19 bases in between. The CDR3 extends over 15 amino acids. Germline V gives CDR1 DFQATT, CDR2 SNEGSKA (reference sequence). DNA of the CDR3: TGCAGTGCTAGGGGACGGGAGTTGGTGCGGAATGAGCAGTTCTTC. Its translation is CSARGRELVRNEQFF.

This sequence joins TRBV6-2 or TRBV6-3 and TRBJ2-4; D is unresolved. Germline CDR1 reads MNHEY; CDR2 reads SVGEGT. V was shortened by 4 bases and J by 9 bases, with 13 bases between the two germline ends. This CDR3 is built from 13 residues. Here the CDR3 reads CASSSDPPTIQYF. CDR3 nucleotides: TGTGCCAGCAGTTCCGACCCTCCGACCATTCAGTACTTC.

This chain uses TRBV29-1 with TRBJ1-1; no firm D call. Germline assignment: CDR1 SQVTM and CDR2 ANQGSEA. This CDR3 region has 13 residues. Trimming stripped 4 bases from V and 0 bases from J, with 9 bases between. CDR3 coding DNA: TGCAGCGTTGCCGGACTTCTGAACACTGAAGCTTTCTTT. Protein: CSVAGLLNTEAFF.

This clonotype was recorded a few times. The gene calls are TRBV2 and TRBJ2-1, with a possible D match to TRBD2 (6 bases). The CDR3 has 14 residues. V was trimmed by 11 bases and J by 0 bases, leaving 14 bases between them. Per the germline V gene, CDR1 is SNHLY and CDR2 is FYNNEI. The CDR3 DNA follows: TGTGCCTCACGACTAGTTAGCTCCTACAATGAGCAGTTCTTC. Protein product: CASRLVSSYNEQFF.

J is TRBJ2-1 and V is TRBV5-1; possible D gene TRBD1, 6 bases. V was cut by 7 bases and J by 6 bases, with 23 bases left in between. The germline gives CDR1 SGHRS, CDR2 YFSETQ. CDR3 length: 16 amino acids. The CDR3 sequence is CASGTYRAGRPNEQFF. CDR3 nucleotides: TGCGCCAGCGGAACGTACAGGGCAGGCCGCCCCAATGAGCAGTTCTTC.

The table lists this clonotype with many counts. The chain employs TRBV20-1 and TRBJ2-1; D unclear. This CDR3 is 17 amino acids long. CDR1 is DFQATT and CDR2 is SNEGSKA in the germline V gene (reference sequence). The V end lost 0 bases, the J end lost 3 bases, and 18 bases lay between the germline ends. The CDR3 sequence is CSARDASRGNFYNEQFF. CDR3 nucleotides: TGCAGTGCTAGAGATGCCTCCCGCGGCAACTTCTACAATGAGCAGTTCTTC.

Only a few counts were recorded for this clonotype. This sequence joins TRBV5-1 and TRBJ2-1; D perhaps matches TRBD1 (5 bases). V gave up 0 bases and J gave up 1 base, with 11 bases separating them. CDR3 length: 16 residues. CDR1 SGHRS and CDR2 YFSETQ come from the germline V gene. The CDR3 region is CASSLEGQGSYNEQFF. The CDR3, as DNA: TGCGCCAGCAGCTTGGAAGGGCAGGGTTCCTACAATGAGCAGTTCTTC.

This chain joins TRBV20-1 and TRBJ2-1; 9 bases align to TRBD2. This CDR3 region has 16 residues. The V gene's germline CDR1 is DFQATT and CDR2 SNEGSKA (reference sequence). The trim removed 0 bases at V and 4 bases at J, leaving 7 bases unmatched. The CDR3 nucleotides read TGCAGTGCTAGAGATCTGGGAGCGGGAGGATACAATGAGCAGTTCTTC. This encodes CSARDLGAGGYNEQFF.

This clonotype was picked up a small number of times. The V gene is TRBV5-1, the J gene TRBJ2-5; 9 bases map to TRBD2. The germline gives CDR1 SGHRS, CDR2 YFSETQ. The J segment lost 3 bases and the V segment lost 4 bases, leaving 4 bases of the junction unmatched. This CDR3 spans 14 amino acids. The CDR3 nucleotides read TGCGCCAGCAGCCCCGGACTAGCGAAAGAGACCCAGTACTTC. Its protein is CASSPGLAKETQYF.

This clonotype occurred many times. The chain recombines TRBV5-1 with TRBJ2-6; 9 bases are shared with TRBD1. Per germline, CDR1 SGHRS and CDR2 YFSETQ. With V trimmed by 4 bases and J by 0 bases, 11 bases remained unmatched. CDR3 size: 19 residues. For the CDR3, the DNA is TGCGCCAGCAGCCCCGGGACAGGGATGACACGCTCTGGGGCCAACGTCCTGACTTTC. It translates to CASSPGTGMTRSGANVLTF.

Only a few counts were recorded for this clonotype. The rearrangement uses TRBV28 and TRBJ2-7, with 9 bases lining up with TRBD1. This CDR3 comprises 17 residues. Germline V CDR1 and CDR2: MDHEN, SYDVKM. Unmatched junction bases numbered 20, after V lost 8 bases and J lost 6 bases. The CDR3 region is CASQLPSPGQGNGEQYF. CDR3 in DNA: TGTGCCAGCCAACTCCCATCCCCGGGACAGGGCAACGGCGAGCAGTACTTC. Together with reference TRBV28 and TRBJ2-7, the CDR3 gives the full variable domain: DVKVTQSSRYLVKRTGEKVFLECVQDMDHENMFWYRQDPGLGLRLIYFSYDVKMKEKGDIPEGYSVSREKKERFSLILESASTNQTSMYLCASQLPSPGQGNGEQYFGPGTRLTVT.